The table lists the clone carrying this T cell receptor beta chain with many counts. Its target is not known. This CDR3 contains 17 residues. Germline CDR1 and CDR2: SNHLY and FYNNEI. V was pared by 1 base and J by 2 bases, with 18 bases between. The sample belongs to a study of shared clonotypes between healthy human individuals. Findings and caveats of the study: On the whole, naive subsets had larger estimated richness than memory subsets had. A reduction in generation probabilities was seen for non-shared clonotypes relative to those shared by all four donors.

Cells designated naive CD8 were CD45RO-negative and were positively selected for CCR7, with terminally differentiated effector memory CD45RA+ cells excluded. Researchers divided each subset's genomic DNA evenly across several immunoSEQ plates. TCRdb's copy holds only in-frame clones and misses some; the assay was immunoSEQ multiplex PCR. Here the sample spans approximately 740,000 clones, over 90% being singletons. This chain joins TRBV2 and TRBJ2-7, with D perhaps matching TRBD1 (7 bases). This receptor was obtained from a man aged 25 to 40 in good health. The sequencing input was naive CD8+ T cells sorted from blood. CDR3 coding DNA: TGTGCCAGCAGTGAAGACCGTCCGGCAGGGGGGACCTACGAGCAGTACTTC. As protein: CASSEDRPAGGTYEQYF.